This is a list of T cell receptor beta chains from one sample in a study of shared clonotypes between healthy human individuals. TCRdb's table, derived via immunoSEQ multiplex PCR, lists solely in-frame clones and lacks some. The sample has about 500,000 clones; 70% to 80% are singletons. The material sequenced was PBMCs. The receptor source for this set is a woman in her thirties or forties in good health. Some clones in this sample may be carry-over from other donors' samples. The CDR3 runs from the conserved cysteine through the conserved F or W. The D gene is left open where the match is weak. Where a row states a size, it is once, few, many or the class of an expanded clone; other rows omit it.

V: TRBV10-3; J: TRBJ2-5; size: .; D: TRBD1; DNA: TGTGCCACAAGGGACAGGGAGTACCAAGAGACCCAGTACTTC; CDR3: CATRDREYQETQYF
V: TRBV7-8; J: TRBJ1-4; size: .; D: .; DNA: TGTGCCAGCAGCCCCGACGGGCGCGGGGAAAAACTGTTTTTT; CDR3: CASSPDGRGEKLFF
V: TRBV2; J: TRBJ2-7; size: .; D: TRBD1; DNA: TGTGCCAGCAGTCCTACAGGGGGCGGAGAGCAGTACTTC; CDR3: CASSPTGGGEQYF
V: TRBV4-3; J: TRBJ2-7; size: .; D: TRBD1; DNA: TGCGCCAGCAGCGCAACAGGGGGGATAGGGGAGCAGTACTTC; CDR3: CASSATGGIGEQYF
V: TRBV5-6; J: TRBJ2-2; size: .; D: .; DNA: TGTGCCAGCACCCAGGGCGGTGCCGGGGAGCTGTTTTTT; CDR3: CASTQGGAGELFF
V: TRBV5-1; J: TRBJ1-1; size: once; D: TRBD1; DNA: TGCGCCAGCACCCCGCAAGGGGGCAACTTGAACACTGAAGCTTTCTTT; CDR3: CASTPQGGNLNTEAFF
V: TRBV20-1; J: TRBJ2-5; size: .; D: .; DNA: TGCAGTGCTAACCTCGGAGAGACCCAGTACTTC; CDR3: CSANLGETQYF
V: TRBV5-1; J: TRBJ2-5; size: .; D: TRBD1; DNA: TGCGCCAGCAGCCTAGGAGAGGGGGCGAGGGAGACCCAGTACTTC; CDR3: CASSLGEGARETQYF
V: TRBV11-2; J: TRBJ2-7; size: .; D: TRBD2; DNA: TGTGCCAGCAAACTAGCGGGATATAATGAGCAGTACTTC; CDR3: CASKLAGYNEQYF
V: TRBV4-3; J: TRBJ2-7; size: once; D: .; DNA: TGCGCCAGCAGCCAAGATCTGGGGGCGTCCGAGCAGTACTTC; CDR3: CASSQDLGASEQYF
V: TRBV4-1; J: TRBJ2-4; size: .; D: .; DNA: TGCGCCAGCAGCCAAGGGGGACTCCCCGGGGCCCAAGCCAAAAACATTCAGTACTTC; CDR3: CASSQGGLPGAQAKNIQYF
V: TRBV7-9; J: TRBJ2-6; size: .; D: .; DNA: TGTGCCAGCAGCTTACCGACGGGGGTAGGGGCCAACGTCCTGACTTTC; CDR3: CASSLPTGVGANVLTF
V: TRBV10-3; J: TRBJ1-5; size: .; D: .; DNA: TGTGCCATCAGTGTGACTAATCAGCCCCAGCATTTT; CDR3: CAISVTNQPQHF
V: TRBV28; J: TRBJ1-2; size: .; D: .; DNA: TGTGCCAGCACCGCCGGTTATGGCTACACCTTC; CDR3: CASTAGYGYTF
V: TRBV18; J: TRBJ2-3; size: few; D: TRBD2; DNA: TGTGCCAGCTCACCACTTTCTAGCGGAGTCACAGATACGCAGTATTTT; CDR3: CASSPLSSGVTDTQYF
V: TRBV7-8; J: TRBJ2-3; size: .; D: TRBD2; DNA: TGTGCCAGCAGCCCGGAAGCGGGAGGAAGGTCAGATACGCAGTATTTT; CDR3: CASSPEAGGRSDTQYF
V: TRBV29-1; J: TRBJ2-7; size: .; D: TRBD1; DNA: TGCAGCGCCCGGACAGGGGGAGGCTACGAGCAGTACTTC; CDR3: CSARTGGGYEQYF
V: TRBV7-3; J: TRBJ1-5; size: many; D: .; DNA: TGTGCCAGCAGCTTAACCTACAGGGATGATGGGAATCAGCCCCAGCATTTT; CDR3: CASSLTYRDDGNQPQHF
V: TRBV2; J: TRBJ2-5; size: .; D: TRBD2; DNA: TGTGCCAGCAGCCGCGGGGGAGAGACCCAGTACTTC; CDR3: CASSRGGETQYF
V: TRBV10-1; J: TRBJ1-1; size: .; D: .; DNA: TGCGCCAGCAGCCGGACAGCCAACACTGAAGCTTTCTTT; CDR3: CASSRTANTEAFF
V: TRBV12-5; J: TRBJ2-1; size: few; D: .; DNA: TGTGCTAGTGGTTTGGCAGGGCCCAATGAGCAGTTCTTC; CDR3: CASGLAGPNEQFF
V: TRBV6-6; J: TRBJ2-2; size: many; D: TRBD2; DNA: TGTGCCAGCAGTTACTCATACGGGAGGGTTACCGGGGAGCTGTTTTTT; CDR3: CASSYSYGRVTGELFF
V: TRBV19; J: TRBJ1-2; size: few; D: .; DNA: TGTGCCAGTAGTATAGATCTTGGCTACACCTTC; CDR3: CASSIDLGYTF
V: TRBV6-6; J: TRBJ2-2; size: .; D: .; DNA: TGTGCCAGCACTCTAACGGTCGCCGGGGAGCTGTTTTTT; CDR3: CASTLTVAGELFF
V: TRBV5-6; J: TRBJ2-7; size: few; D: TRBD1; DNA: TGTGCCAGCAGCTTCCGACAGGGGGCCTCTATCGAGCAGTACTTC; CDR3: CASSFRQGASIEQYF
V: TRBV6-1; J: TRBJ2-1; size: once; D: .; DNA: TGTGCCAGCGGGACCATAGACTCTGGCAACAATGAGCAGTTCTTC; CDR3: CASGTIDSGNNEQFF
V: TRBV7-9; J: TRBJ2-2; size: few; D: TRBD2; DNA: TGTGCCAGCAGCTTCCGTAGACTAGCGGGAAGCACCGGGGAGCTGTTTTTT; CDR3: CASSFRRLAGSTGELFF
V: TRBV18; J: TRBJ2-1; size: .; D: TRBD1; DNA: TGTGCCAGCTCACCTATTGGACAGGCCAACAATGAGCAGTTCTTC; CDR3: CASSPIGQANNEQFF
V: TRBV28; J: TRBJ1-1; size: .; D: .; DNA: TGTGCCAGCAGCCAGGACCTGGGCACTGAAGCTTTCTTT; CDR3: CASSQDLGTEAFF
V: TRBV6-1; J: TRBJ2-2; size: once; D: .; DNA: TGTGCCTGCGTCTCGACGGGCGGGGAGCTGTTTTTT; CDR3: CACVSTGGELFF
V: TRBV4-3; J: TRBJ2-7; size: .; D: .; DNA: TGCGCCAGCAGCCAAGATGGCGGGCCCACCTACGAGCAGTACTTC; CDR3: CASSQDGGPTYEQYF
V: TRBV6-5; J: TRBJ2-7; size: many; D: .; DNA: TGTGCCAGTGGTGGAGTTCGGGAGAGTGAGCAGTACTTC; CDR3: CASGGVRESEQYF